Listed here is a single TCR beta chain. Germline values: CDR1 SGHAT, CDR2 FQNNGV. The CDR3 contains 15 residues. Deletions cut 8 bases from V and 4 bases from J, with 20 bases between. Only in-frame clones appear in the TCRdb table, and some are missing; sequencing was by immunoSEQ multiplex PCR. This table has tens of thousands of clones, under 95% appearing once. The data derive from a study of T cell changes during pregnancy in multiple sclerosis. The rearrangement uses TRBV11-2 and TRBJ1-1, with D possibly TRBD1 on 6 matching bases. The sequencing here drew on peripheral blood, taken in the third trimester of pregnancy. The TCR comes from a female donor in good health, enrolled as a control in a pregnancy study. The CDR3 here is CASETAGRGATEAFF. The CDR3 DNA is TGTGCCAGCGAGACCGCGGGGAGGGGGGCCACTGAAGCTTTCTTT.